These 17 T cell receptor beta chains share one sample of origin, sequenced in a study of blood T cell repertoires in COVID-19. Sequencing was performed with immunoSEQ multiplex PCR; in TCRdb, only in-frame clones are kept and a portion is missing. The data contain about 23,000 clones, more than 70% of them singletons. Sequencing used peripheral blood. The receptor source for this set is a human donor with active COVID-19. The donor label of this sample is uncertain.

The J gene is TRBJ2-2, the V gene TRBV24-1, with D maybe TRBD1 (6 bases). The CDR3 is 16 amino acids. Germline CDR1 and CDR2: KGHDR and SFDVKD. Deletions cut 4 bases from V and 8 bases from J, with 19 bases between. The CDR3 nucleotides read TGTGCCACCAGTGACGAGACTGATGGGGGCGCGGGGGAGCTGTTTTTT. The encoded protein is CATSDETDGGAGELFF.

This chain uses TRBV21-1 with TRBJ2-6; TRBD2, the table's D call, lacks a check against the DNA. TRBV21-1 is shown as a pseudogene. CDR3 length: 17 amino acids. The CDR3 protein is CASSTFRRGSGANVLTF. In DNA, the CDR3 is TGTGCCAGCAGCACCTTCCGGCGGGGGTCTGGGGCCAACGTCCTGACTTTC.

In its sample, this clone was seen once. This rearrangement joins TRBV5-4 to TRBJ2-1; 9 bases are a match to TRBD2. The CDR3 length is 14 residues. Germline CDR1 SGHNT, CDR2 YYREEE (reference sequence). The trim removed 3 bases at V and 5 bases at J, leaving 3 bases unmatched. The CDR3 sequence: CASSSLAGNNEQFF. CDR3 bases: TGTGCCAGCAGCTCCCTAGCGGGGAACAATGAGCAGTTCTTC.

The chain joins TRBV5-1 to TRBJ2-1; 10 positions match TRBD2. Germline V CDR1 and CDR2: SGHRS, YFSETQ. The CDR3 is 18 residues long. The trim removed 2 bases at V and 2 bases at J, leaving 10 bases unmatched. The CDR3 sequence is CASSFYPLSGGAYNEQFF. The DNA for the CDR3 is TGCGCCAGCAGCTTCTATCCCCTGAGCGGGGGGGCCTACAATGAGCAGTTCTTC.

Written as DNA, the CDR3 is TGCGCCAGCAGCCCCGGGACTTACTCCTACGAGCAGTACTTC. It translates to CASSPGTYSYEQYF. The V call is TRBV5-1, the J call TRBJ2-7, with D perhaps matching TRBD2 (6 bases). The germline CDR1 and CDR2 sequences are SGHRS and YFSETQ. V shed 4 bases and J shed 0 bases, with 11 bases lying between them. The CDR3 runs to 14 residues.

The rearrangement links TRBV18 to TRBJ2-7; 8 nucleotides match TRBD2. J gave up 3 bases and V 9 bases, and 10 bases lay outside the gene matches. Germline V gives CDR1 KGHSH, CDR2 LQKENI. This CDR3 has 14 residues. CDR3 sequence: CASNNPGGNYEQYF. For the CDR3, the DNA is TGTGCCAGTAACAATCCGGGAGGGAACTACGAGCAGTACTTC.

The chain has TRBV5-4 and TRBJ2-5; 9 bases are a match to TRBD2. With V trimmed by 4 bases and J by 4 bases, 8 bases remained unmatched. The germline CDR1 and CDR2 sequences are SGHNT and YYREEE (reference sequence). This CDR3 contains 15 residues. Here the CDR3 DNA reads TGTGCCAGCAGCCTTCGGGCTAGCGGGACAGAGACCCAGTACTTC. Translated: CASSLRASGTETQYF.

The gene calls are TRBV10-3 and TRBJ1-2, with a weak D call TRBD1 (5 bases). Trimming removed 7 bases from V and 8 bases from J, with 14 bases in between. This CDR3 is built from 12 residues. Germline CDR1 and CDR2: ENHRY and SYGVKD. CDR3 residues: CAINQGLEGYTF. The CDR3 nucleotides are TGTGCCATCAACCAGGGTTTAGAGGGCTACACCTTC.

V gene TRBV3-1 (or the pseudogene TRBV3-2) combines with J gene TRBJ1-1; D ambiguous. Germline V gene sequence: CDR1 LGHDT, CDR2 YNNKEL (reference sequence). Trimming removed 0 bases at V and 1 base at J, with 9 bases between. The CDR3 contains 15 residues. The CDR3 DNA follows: TGTGCCAGCAGCCAAGAATCAATCGGGAACACTGAAGCTTTCTTT. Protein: CASSQESIGNTEAFF.

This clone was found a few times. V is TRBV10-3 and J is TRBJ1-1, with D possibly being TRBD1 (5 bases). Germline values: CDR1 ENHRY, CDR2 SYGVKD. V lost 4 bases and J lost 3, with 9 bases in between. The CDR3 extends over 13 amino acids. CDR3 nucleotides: TGTGCCATCAGTGCGACAGAGCACACTGAAGCTTTCTTT. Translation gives CAISATEHTEAFF.

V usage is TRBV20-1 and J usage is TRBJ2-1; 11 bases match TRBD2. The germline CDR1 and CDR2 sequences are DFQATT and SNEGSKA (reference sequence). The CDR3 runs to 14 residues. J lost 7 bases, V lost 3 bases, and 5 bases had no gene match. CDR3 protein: CSASALAGVNEQFF. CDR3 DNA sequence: TGCAGTGCTAGTGCACTAGCGGGAGTGAATGAGCAGTTCTTC.

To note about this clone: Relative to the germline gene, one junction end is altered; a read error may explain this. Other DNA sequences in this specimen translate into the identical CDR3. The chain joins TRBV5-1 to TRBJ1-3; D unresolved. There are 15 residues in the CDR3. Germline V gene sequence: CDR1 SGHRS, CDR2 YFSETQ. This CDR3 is CASSLAPGTGNTIYF. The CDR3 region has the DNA TGCGCCAGTAGCTTGGCCCCAGGAACTGGAAACACCATATATTTT. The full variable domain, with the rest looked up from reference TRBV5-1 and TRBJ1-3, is KAGVTQTPRYLIKTRGQQVTLSCSPISGHRSVSWYQQTPGQGLQFLFEYFSETQRNKGNFPGRFSGRQFSNSRSEMNVSTLELGDSALYLCASSLAPGTGNTIYFGEGSWLTVV.

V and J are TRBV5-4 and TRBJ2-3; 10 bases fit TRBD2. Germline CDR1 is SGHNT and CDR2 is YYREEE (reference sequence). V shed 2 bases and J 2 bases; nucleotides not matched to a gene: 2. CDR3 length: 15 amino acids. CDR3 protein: CASSFTSGATDTQYF. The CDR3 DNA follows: TGTGCCAGCAGCTTTACTAGCGGGGCCACAGATACGCAGTATTTT. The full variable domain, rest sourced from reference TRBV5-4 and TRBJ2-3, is ETGVTQSPTHLIKTRGQQVTLRCSSQSGHNTVSWYQQALGQGPQFIFQYYREEENGRGNFPPRFSGLQFPNYSSELNVNALELDDSALYLCASSFTSGATDTQYFGPGTRLTVL.

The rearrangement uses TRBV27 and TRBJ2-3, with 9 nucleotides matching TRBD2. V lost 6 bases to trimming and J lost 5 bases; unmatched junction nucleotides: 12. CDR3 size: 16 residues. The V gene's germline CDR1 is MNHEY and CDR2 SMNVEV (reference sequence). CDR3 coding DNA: TGTGCCAGCAGGCAGGGGGGAGCGGGAGGTTTAGATACGCAGTATTTT. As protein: CASRQGGAGGLDTQYF.

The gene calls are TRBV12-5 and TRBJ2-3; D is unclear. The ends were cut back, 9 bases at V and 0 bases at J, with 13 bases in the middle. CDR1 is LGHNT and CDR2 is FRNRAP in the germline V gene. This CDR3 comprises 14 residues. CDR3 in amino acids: CASSRDSSTDTQYF. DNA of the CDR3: TGTGCTAGCTCCCGAGACTCTAGCACAGATACGCAGTATTTT.

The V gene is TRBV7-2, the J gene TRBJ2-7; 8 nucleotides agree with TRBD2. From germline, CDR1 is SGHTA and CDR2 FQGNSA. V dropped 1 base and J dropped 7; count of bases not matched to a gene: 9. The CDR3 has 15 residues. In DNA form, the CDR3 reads TGTGCCAGCAGCTTAGACGGCGGGGGGAGCGCAGAGCAGTACTTC. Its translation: CASSLDGGGSAEQYF.

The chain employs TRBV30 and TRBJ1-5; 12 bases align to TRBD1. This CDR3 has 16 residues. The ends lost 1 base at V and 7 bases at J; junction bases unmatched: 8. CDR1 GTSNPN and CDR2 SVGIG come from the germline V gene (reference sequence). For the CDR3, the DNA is TGTGCCTGGAGTGCAACCGGGACAGGGGGCAGGCAGCCCCAGCATTTT. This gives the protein CAWSATGTGGRQPQHF.